The source of this T cell receptor beta chain is a study of monozygotic twins with inflammatory bowel disease. Findings and limits, study-wide: No difference was seen in repertoire similarity between concordant and discordant twins, possibly from limited power. Immunosuppressive treatment differences may have increased patient repertoire variability. Among IBD patients, TCRbeta diversity (inverse Simpson) was lower than in healthy co-twins. IBD patients share fewer clonotypes with other people than healthy twins do, especially with disease activity.

Turning to this clonotype: Its cognate antigen is unknown.

Following a re-call of the 5' RACE reads, TCRdb has one entry per CDR3 protein and lacks DNA. Its table lists over 90,000 distinct CDR3 sequences. The CDR3 has 17 residues. Germline CDR1 DFQATT, CDR2 SNEGSKA (reference sequence). Sequencing input: blood. The sequence came from a human donor with ulcerative colitis or Crohn's disease, or a healthy co-twin of an affected twin (not recorded which). The V call is TRBV20-1, the J call TRBJ2-1; TCRdb gives TRBD2 as the D gene, but with no DNA this cannot be confirmed. CDR3 sequence reads: CSARDSSGRAIVNEQFF.